This TCR beta chain was retrieved from a study of OX40 agonist ivuxolimab in advanced cancers. Overall study: Three patients responded partially, comprising one with hepatocellular carcinoma and two with cutaneous melanoma.

Germline CDR1 reads SGHRS; CDR2 reads YFSETQ. CDR3 length equals 14 residues. V shed 4 bases and J shed 2 bases, with 13 bases lying between them. TCRdb's table, derived via immunoSEQ multiplex PCR, lists solely in-frame clones and lacks some. This sample has over 85,000 clones; roughly nine tenths occur once, and the top ten carry 0.25% to 0.35%. The TCR was taken from an adult with an advanced solid tumor such as melanoma, head and neck, liver or kidney cancer. The genes are TRBV5-1 and TRBJ2-7; D not resolved. Source: CD4+ or CD8+ T cells sorted from blood, taken in a trial of the OX40 agonist ivuxolimab. CDR3 coding DNA: TGCGCCAGCAGCCCCTTGGGTATCACCTACGAGCAGTACTTC. It is translated as CASSPLGITYEQYF.